This is a list of T cell receptor beta chains from one sample in a study of PD-1 blockade in mismatch repair-deficient tumors. Sequenced by immunoSEQ multiplex PCR; TCRdb stores in-frame clones only, minus some. The table shows some 45,000 clones, with 77% occurring only once. Sequences were derived from PBMCs, sampled before pembrolizumab treatment. These receptors were taken from an adult with mismatch repair-deficient cancer. Each CDR3 is given with its conserved first and last residue. D genes are given only for firm matches. Rows may omit the clone size; those that give it use once, few, many or a size class.

j_gene,d_gene,abundance,v_gene,len,CDR3nt,CDR3aa
TRBJ2-7,NA,NA,TRBV4-2,15,TGTGCCAGCAGCCAAGATAGGTCCAGGGCCTACGAGCAGTACTTC,CASSQDRSRAYEQYF
TRBJ2-3,NA,NA,TRBV30,11,TGTGCCTGGAGTGGCGGGGCTACGCAGTATTTT,CAWSGGATQYF
TRBJ2-3,TRBD2,NA,TRBV6-1,14,TGTGCCAGCAGTAAAACGGGACTAGCAGATACGCAGTATTTT,CASSKTGLADTQYF
TRBJ1-4,TRBD1,NA,TRBV4-1,16,TGCGCCAGCAGCCCTATAGGGGACAGCTTTAATGAAAAACTGTTTTTT,CASSPIGDSFNEKLFF
TRBJ1-1,NA,NA,TRBV18,14,TGTGCCAGCTCACCATCAGGGGCCAACACTGAAGCTTTCTTT,CASSPSGANTEAFF
TRBJ2-7,NA,once,TRBV6-5,15,TGTGCCAGCTCAGACGGGGCGGGGCCGAACTACGAGCAGTACTTC,CASSDGAGPNYEQYF
TRBJ2-1,TRBD1,NA,TRBV30,16,TGTGCCTGGAGTATAAACAGGGGGCTCTCCTACAATGAGCAGTTCTTC,CAWSINRGLSYNEQFF
TRBJ2-1,NA,NA,TRBV19,16,TGTGCCAGTACCATTAGCGGCCTAAGCTCCTACAATGAGCAGTTCTTC,CASTISGLSSYNEQFF
TRBJ2-3,NA,NA,TRBV4-3,16,TGCGCCAGCAGCCAAGGATCCGCACCTAGCACAGATACGCAGTATTTT,CASSQGSAPSTDTQYF
TRBJ1-2,NA,few,TRBV29-1,12,TGCAGCGTTGAACGGGGAAGTGGTGGCTACACCTTC,CSVERGSGGYTF
TRBJ2-1,TRBD1,NA,TRBV30,12,TGTGCCTGGAGTGTACAGGGGTATGAGCAGTTCTTC,CAWSVQGYEQFF
TRBJ2-2,TRBD1,NA,TRBV7-9,15,TGTGCCAGCAGACACCGGGACAGGGAGGCCGGGGAGCTGTTTTTT,CASRHRDREAGELFF
TRBJ2-1,NA,NA,TRBV7-3,16,TGTGCCAGCAGCTTGGTTTCTGTGGAGGATACCAATGAGCAGTTCTTC,CASSLVSVEDTNEQFF
TRBJ2-3,TRBD1,NA,TRBV30,16,TGTGCCTGGAGTGCACGCCGGGACAGAAACACAGATACGCAGTATTTT,CAWSARRDRNTDTQYF
TRBJ2-1,TRBD2,NA,TRBV9,15,TGTGCCAGCAGCGTAACGGCTAGCGGGAGGGAAGAGCAGTTCTTC,CASSVTASGREEQFF
TRBJ2-5,NA,NA,TRBV5-1,14,TGCGCCAGCAGCAGACCCGGGAACCAAGAGACCCAGTACTTC,CASSRPGNQETQYF
TRBJ1-2,TRBD1,NA,TRBV7-6,14,TGTGCCAGCAGCTTAGGGGGACAGACATTGAGCTACACCTTC,CASSLGGQTLSYTF
TRBJ2-1,NA,NA,TRBV7-9,12,TGTGCCAGCCCCACCATTGACAATGAGCAGTTCTTC,CASPTIDNEQFF
TRBJ2-3,TRBD2,NA,TRBV29-1,19,TGCAGCGTAGAGGGACTAGCGGGAGCCTGGGGTTTTAGCACAGATACGCAGTATTTT,CSVEGLAGAWGFSTDTQYF
TRBJ2-1,NA,NA,TRBV5-4,13,TGTGCCAGCAGCCTACTAGCCCACAATGAGCAGTTCTTC,CASSLLAHNEQFF
TRBJ2-3,TRBD2,few,TRBV19,19,TGTGCCAGTAGTGACGGCGGTATCATAGCGGGAGGGCCGGCAGATACGCAGTATTTT,CASSDGGIIAGGPADTQYF
TRBJ2-3,TRBD2,NA,TRBV30,16,TGTGCCTGGACCCCGGGACTAGCGGGAGAAACAGATACGCAGTATTTT,CAWTPGLAGETDTQYF
TRBJ2-1,NA,NA,TRBV4-1,16,TGCGCCAGCAGCCCGTGGCTGGGGTCGGCCTACAATGAGCAGTTCTTC,CASSPWLGSAYNEQFF
TRBJ2-7,NA,NA,TRBV28,11,TGTGCCACCCTAGCCGGGGGATCTGAGTACTTC,CATLAGGSEYF
TRBJ2-7,NA,few,TRBV11-3,12,TGTGCCAGCAGCCTACAGACGGAAGGGCAGTACTTC,CASSLQTEGQYF
TRBJ1-5,NA,NA,TRBV5-5,15,TGTGCCAGCAGCTTGGAGGGGGGCGGCAATCAGCCCCAGCATTTT,CASSLEGGGNQPQHF
TRBJ2-1,TRBD2,NA,TRBV5-1,14,TGCGCCAGCAGCCGAGAAGCGGGAGCTCGTGAGCAGTTCTTC,CASSREAGAREQFF